Listed here are 22 T cell receptor beta chains from one sample, sequenced in a study of shared clonotypes between healthy human individuals. Assay: immunoSEQ multiplex PCR; the TCRdb copy retains only in-frame clones and omits some. The sample has almost 700,000 clones, 92% seen once. CD8 cells regarded as naive lacked CD45RO, were positively chosen for CCR7, and omitted terminally differentiated effector memory CD45RA+ cells. The sequencing input was naive CD8+ T cells sorted from blood. The receptors were gathered from a man under 40 in good health.

This clone was detected a few times. The rearrangement uses TRBV7-9 and TRBJ2-7, with a tentative D call TRBD1 (6 bases). Trimming took 4 bases from V and 3 from J, leaving 19 bases between them. Looked up from germline, CDR1 is SEHNR and CDR2 is FQNEAQ (reference sequence). This CDR3 region has 16 residues. DNA for the CDR3: TGTGCCAGCAGCTCCACACTTGGGACACAAGTCTACGAGCAGTACTTC. Protein product: CASSSTLGTQVYEQYF.

V usage is TRBV6-6 and J usage is TRBJ2-3; 7 positions agree with TRBD2. CDR1 is MNHNY, CDR2 SVGAGI, per germline (reference sequence). Losses at the gene ends were 7 bases for V and 4 bases for J; bases not matched to a gene: 11. CDR3 length equals 15 residues. The CDR3 loop is CASTVGQRGSDTQYF. As DNA, the CDR3 is TGTGCCAGCACTGTAGGCCAGCGGGGCTCAGATACGCAGTATTTT.

The genes are TRBV5-5 and TRBJ1-2; D uncertain. Germline V lookup: CDR1 SGHKS, CDR2 YYEKEE (reference sequence). The CDR3 spans 16 residues. V shed 4 bases and J shed 5 bases, with 21 bases lying between them. The CDR3 region is CASSGVVRESDYGYTF. Written as DNA, the CDR3 is TGTGCCAGCAGCGGGGTGGTCCGGGAATCGGATTATGGCTACACCTTC.

V gene TRBV27 combines with J gene TRBJ2-7; D call uncertain. Deletions cut 5 bases from V and 5 bases from J, with 16 bases between. This CDR3 has 14 residues. Germline CDR1 MNHEY, CDR2 SMNVEV (reference sequence). The CDR3 region has the DNA TGTGCCAGCAGTCGTCGTCTGGGTGGCCACGAGCAGTACTTC. This encodes CASSRRLGGHEQYF.

This clone was found once. The V call is TRBV7-9, the J call TRBJ2-3; either TRBD1 or TRBD2 may fit D (5 bases each). V was shortened by 3 bases and J by 4 bases, with 11 bases between the two germline ends. Germline-derived CDR1 and CDR2 are SEHNR and FQNEAQ (reference sequence). CDR3 length: 14 amino acids. CDR3 nucleotide sequence: TGTGCCAGCAGCTTGACGGGGCGGTCAGATACGCAGTATTTT. It encodes CASSLTGRSDTQYF. The entire variable domain, with the rest obtained from reference TRBV7-9 and TRBJ2-3, is as follows: DTGVSQNPRHKITKRGQNVTFRCDPISEHNRLYWYRQTLGQGPEFLTYFQNEAQLEKSRLLSDRFSAERPKGSFSTLEIQRTEQGDSAMYLCASSLTGRSDTQYFGPGTRLTVL.

V is TRBV10-3 and J is TRBJ2-1; either TRBD1 or TRBD2 may fit D (5 bases each). Germline V gene lookup returns CDR1 ENHRY and CDR2 SYGVKD. The germline V and J ends were trimmed by 6 bases and 3 bases, with 12 bases remaining between them. There are 14 residues in the CDR3. The DNA for the CDR3 is TGTGCCATCAGCCCCGGGACGGGCTACAATGAGCAGTTCTTC. It is translated as CAISPGTGYNEQFF.

CDR3 DNA sequence: TGTGCCAGCAGCGTAGTTGGGTTCGGTGTGGCAGATACGCAGTATTTT. Translating gives CASSVVGFGVADTQYF. The chain links TRBV9 to TRBJ2-3; D remains unclear. V was cut by 0 bases and J by 4 bases, with 15 bases left in between. The CDR3 contains 16 residues. The germline gives CDR1 SGDLS, CDR2 YYNGEE. Supplemented by reference TRBV9 and TRBJ2-3, the full variable domain reads DSGVTQTPKHLITATGQRVTLRCSPRSGDLSVYWYQQSLDQGLQFLIQYYNGEERAKGNILERFSAQQFPDLHSELNLSSLELGDSALYFCASSVVGFGVADTQYFGPGTRLTVL.

The count of this clone is one. This rearrangement joins TRBV27 to TRBJ1-1; a possible D gene is TRBD1 (6 bases). The CDR3 is 13 residues long. CDR1 MNHEY and CDR2 SMNVEV come from the germline V gene (reference sequence). With 6 bases removed from V and 6 bases from J, the gap between germline ends came to 14 bases. CDR3 DNA sequence: TGTGCCAGCAGAACAGGGAATTTAGCTGAAGCTTTCTTT. It yields the protein CASRTGNLAEAFF.

The chain uses TRBV6-5 and TRBJ2-5, with D perhaps TRBD2 (6 bases). V was cut by 6 bases and J by 5 bases, with 13 bases left in between. The germline CDR1 and CDR2 sequences are MNHEY and SVGAGI. The CDR3 has 13 amino acids. CDR3: CASSFGGRETQYF. CDR3 nucleotides: TGTGCCAGCAGCTTCGGGGGAAGGGAGACCCAGTACTTC.

The chain joins TRBV6-1 to TRBJ2-1; 13 nucleotides match TRBD2. The ends lost 2 bases at V and 7 bases at J; junction bases unmatched: 5. Germline loops: CDR1 MNHNS, CDR2 SASEGT. The CDR3 is 16 residues long. CDR3 DNA: TGTGCCAGCAGTGAATTTGGGACTAGCGGGGAGAATGAGCAGTTCTTC. Its protein product is CASSEFGTSGENEQFF.

The chain joins TRBV4-1 to TRBJ1-1; D possibly corresponds to TRBD1 (5 bases). The germline CDR1 and CDR2 sequences are MGHRA and YSYEKL. CDR3 length equals 14 residues. V lost 4 bases and J 1 base, leaving 10 bases between the germline ends. CDR3 amino acids: CASSLMGGNTEAFF. Written as DNA, the CDR3 is TGCGCCAGCAGCCTGATGGGGGGGAACACTGAAGCTTTCTTT.

This chain joins TRBV9 and TRBJ2-7; D is perhaps TRBD2 (7 bases). The germline CDR1 and CDR2 sequences are SGDLS and YYNGEE. Between the trimmed V and J ends, which lost 1 base and 1 base, there was a span of 12 bases. The CDR3 is 15 residues long. The DNA of the CDR3 is TGTGCCAGCAGCGTAACGGGGGGCAGTTCCTACGAGCAGTACTTC. The encoded protein is CASSVTGGSSYEQYF.

V is TRBV19 and J is TRBJ1-3; tentatively, D is TRBD1 (5 bases). Germline CDR1 and CDR2: LNHDA and SQIVND (reference sequence). The ends were cut back, 4 bases at V and 1 base at J, with 8 bases in the middle. The CDR3 length is 14 residues. CDR3 protein: CASSKGASGNTIYF. CDR3 DNA: TGTGCCAGTAGTAAAGGGGCGTCTGGAAACACCATATATTTT.

The chain carries TRBV10-3 and TRBJ1-1; a weak D match, TRBD1 (5 bases). CDR3 length: 15 residues. V gave up 1 base and J gave up 0 bases, with 9 bases separating them. In germline, CDR1 is ENHRY, CDR2 SYGVKD. The CDR3 loop is CAISEYGGMNTEAFF. CDR3 bases: TGTGCCATCAGTGAGTACGGGGGGATGAACACTGAAGCTTTCTTT.

The gene calls are TRBV30 and TRBJ1-5; 9 bases match TRBD1. V was clipped by 3 bases and J by 2 bases; unmatched bases: 14. This CDR3 has 18 amino acids. CDR1 is GTSNPN, CDR2 SVGIG, per germline (reference sequence). This CDR3 reads CAWRLQGALPNGNQPQHF. Here the CDR3 DNA reads TGTGCCTGGAGACTACAGGGGGCTCTGCCAAATGGCAATCAGCCCCAGCATTTT.

The V and J genes are TRBV29-1 and TRBJ2-2, with D unresolved. V lost 6 bases and J lost 6, with 11 bases in between. CDR3 length: 12 amino acids. Germline assignment: CDR1 SQVTM and CDR2 ANQGSEA. In DNA form, the CDR3 reads TGCAGCGTCGCAATGGGGTCCGGGGAGCTGTTTTTT. Protein product: CSVAMGSGELFF.

This clone was picked up one time. The chain is built from TRBV7-3 and TRBJ1-1; D gene ambiguous. Trimming removed 1 base from V and 1 base from J, with 10 bases in between. This CDR3 comprises 15 residues. From germline, CDR1 is SGHTA and CDR2 FQGTGA. For the CDR3, the DNA is TGTGCCAGCAGCTTAAGTCTAGGGCAGAACACTGAAGCTTTCTTT. Encoded protein: CASSLSLGQNTEAFF.

The rearrangement joins TRBV25-1 to TRBJ1-5, with 9 bases that match TRBD1. The CDR3 covers 16 residues. V lost 4 bases, J lost 5 bases, and 9 bases stayed unmatched. The V gene's germline CDR1 is MGHDK and CDR2 SYGVNS. CDR3 sequence reads: CASSGSTGGCHQPQHF. The CDR3 region has the DNA TGTGCCAGCAGTGGATCCACAGGGGGCTGTCATCAGCCCCAGCATTTT.

The CDR3, as DNA: TGTGCCAGCAGCTTCGGCTACTCTGGGGCCAACGTCCTGACTTTC. Its translation: CASSFGYSGANVLTF. The chain employs TRBV5-6 and TRBJ2-6, with D unclear. CDR3 length: 15 residues. V lost 2 bases and J lost 0, with 6 bases in between. From germline, CDR1 is SGHDT and CDR2 YYEEEE.

The rearrangement links TRBV15 to TRBJ1-4; D not resolved. Germline V gene lookup returns CDR1 LNHNV and CDR2 YYDKDF (reference sequence). CDR3 length equals 15 residues. The V and J ends lost 0 bases and 7 bases respectively, with 12 bases between them. CDR3 protein: CATSRDRGGSEKLFF. The CDR3 coding sequence is TGTGCCACCAGCAGAGATCGGGGTGGTAGTGAAAAACTGTTTTTT. Looking up the rest from reference TRBV15 and TRBJ1-4 gives the full variable domain: DAMVIQNPRYQVTQFGKPVTLSCSQTLNHNVMYWYQQKSSQAPKLLFHYYDKDFNNEADTPDNFQSRRPNTSFCFLDIRSPGLGDTAMYLCATSRDRGGSEKLFFGSGTQLSVL.

CDR3 protein: CAWSAGQGLAEQYF. The CDR3, as DNA: TGTGCCTGGAGTGCGGGACAGGGGCTCGCTGAGCAGTACTTC. The V gene is TRBV30, the J gene TRBJ2-7; 10 positions match TRBD1. Germline assignment: CDR1 GTSNPN and CDR2 SVGIG (reference sequence). The V segment lost 1 base and the J segment 7 bases; nucleotides outside the gene matches: 7. The CDR3 runs 14 residues.

This chain joins TRBV6-5 and TRBJ2-5; 9 bases line up with TRBD1. This CDR3 is 13 amino acids long. Germline assignment: CDR1 MNHEY and CDR2 SVGAGI. After removal of 6 bases from V and 5 bases from J, the junction contained 4 bases not matched to a gene. The CDR3 spells CASRQGAKETQYF. In nucleotides, the CDR3 is TGTGCCAGCAGACAGGGGGCGAAGGAGACCCAGTACTTC.